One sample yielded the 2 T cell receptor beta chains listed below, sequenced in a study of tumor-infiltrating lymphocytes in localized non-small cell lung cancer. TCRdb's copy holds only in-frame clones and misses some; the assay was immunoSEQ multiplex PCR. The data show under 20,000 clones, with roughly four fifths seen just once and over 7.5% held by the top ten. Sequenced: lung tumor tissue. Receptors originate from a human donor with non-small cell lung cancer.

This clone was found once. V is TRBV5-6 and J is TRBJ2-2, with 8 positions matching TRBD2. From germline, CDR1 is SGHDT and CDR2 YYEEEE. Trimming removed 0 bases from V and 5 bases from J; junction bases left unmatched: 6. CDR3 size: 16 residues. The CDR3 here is CASSLVAGSPTGELFF. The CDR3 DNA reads TGTGCCAGCAGCTTGGTAGCGGGGTCCCCGACCGGGGAGCTGTTTTTT.

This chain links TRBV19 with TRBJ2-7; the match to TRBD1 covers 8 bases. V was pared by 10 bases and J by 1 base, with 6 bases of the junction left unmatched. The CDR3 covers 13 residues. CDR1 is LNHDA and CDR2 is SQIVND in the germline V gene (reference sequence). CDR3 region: CATGTGVSYEQYF. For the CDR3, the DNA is TGTGCCACCGGGACAGGAGTTTCCTACGAGCAGTACTTC.